A single sample is the source of the 9 T cell receptor beta chains below, sequenced in a study of blood T cell repertoires in COVID-19. Generated by immunoSEQ multiplex PCR, the TCRdb table keeps only in-frame clones and is missing some. The data contain approximately 41,000 clones, roughly 87% of them singletons. The specimen was peripheral blood. These TCRs come from a woman older than 75 with active COVID-19.

As DNA, the CDR3 is TGTGCCAGCAGCCTGGGGAGCTCCTATAATTCACCCCTCCACTTT. Protein product: CASSLGSSYNSPLHF. J is TRBJ1-6 and V is TRBV7-2; D gene ambiguous. CDR1 is SGHTA and CDR2 is FQGNSA in the germline V gene. This CDR3 has 15 amino acids. V was cut by 5 bases and J by 0 bases, with 8 bases left in between.

This chain uses TRBV3-1 (or the pseudogene TRBV3-2) with TRBJ1-1; 9 bases are shared with TRBD1. Trimming took 4 bases from V and 4 from J; bases not matched to a gene: 1. Germline lookup yields CDR1 LGHDT and CDR2 YNNKEL (reference sequence). The CDR3 length is 13 residues. In nucleotides, the CDR3 is TGTGCCAGCAGCCTGACAGGGGGCACTGAAGCTTTCTTT. Protein sequence: CASSLTGGTEAFF.

V and J are TRBV27 and TRBJ2-2, with 8 bases matching TRBD1. Germline CDR1 reads MNHEY; CDR2 reads SMNVEV (reference sequence). CDR3 size: 16 residues. Unmatched junction bases numbered 9, after V lost 3 bases and J lost 6 bases. CDR3 coding DNA: TGTGCCAGCAGTTTGCTTCCCGGGACAGGACCCGGGGAGCTGTTTTTT. It codes for CASSLLPGTGPGELFF.

The chain employs TRBV6-5 and TRBJ1-5; TRBD1 might be the D (5 bases). The germline V gene encodes CDR1 MNHEY and CDR2 SVGAGI. This CDR3 comprises 15 residues. V gave up 2 bases and J gave up 7 bases, with 15 bases separating them. CDR3: CASSYGAEKAQPQHF. CDR3 in DNA: TGTGCCAGCAGTTACGGGGCCGAAAAGGCCCAGCCCCAGCATTTT.

This clone showed up just a few times. The rearrangement uses TRBV3-1 (or the pseudogene TRBV3-2) and TRBJ2-7; 7 bases agree with TRBD1. Germline V lookup: CDR1 LGHDT, CDR2 YNNKEL (reference sequence). The V segment lost 0 bases and the J segment 3 bases; nucleotides outside the gene matches: 5. CDR3 length equals 15 residues. CDR3 in amino acids: CASSQDRGQSYEQYF. CDR3 coding DNA: TGTGCCAGCAGCCAAGATCGGGGACAGAGCTACGAGCAGTACTTC.

The DNA of the CDR3 is TGTGCCAGCAGTTTTAACGGTCGGAGCTACGAGCAGTACTTC. Translation: CASSFNGRSYEQYF. The chain is built from TRBV28 and TRBJ2-7; D is uncertain. Germline V gives CDR1 MDHEN, CDR2 SYDVKM. The V gene lost 3 bases and the J gene lost 3 bases, with 12 bases spanning the gap. The CDR3 runs 14 residues.

The chain joins TRBV14 to TRBJ1-1; D ambiguous. The CDR3 extends over 14 amino acids. Trimming shortened V by 0 bases and J by 11 bases, and 16 bases separated the two germline ends. From germline, CDR1 is SGHDN and CDR2 FVKESK. As DNA, the CDR3 is TGTGCCAGCAGCCAAGATAGGGCAGTTCGAGGGGCTTTCTTT. Protein sequence: CASSQDRAVRGAFF.

The chain has TRBV7-9 and TRBJ1-1; D is undetermined. This CDR3 spans 13 amino acids. The germline gives CDR1 SEHNR, CDR2 FQNEAQ (reference sequence). Trimming pared 4 bases from V and 1 base from J, leaving 7 bases between. In DNA, the CDR3 is TGTGCCAGCAGCTCCCAGGAGAACACTGAAGCTTTCTTT. Protein: CASSSQENTEAFF.

V usage is TRBV2 and J usage is TRBJ1-5, with 9 nucleotides matching TRBD1. CDR1 SNHLY and CDR2 FYNNEI come from the germline V gene. The CDR3 extends over 15 amino acids. J lost 6 bases, V lost 2 bases, and 5 bases had no gene match. CDR3 in amino acids: CASSETTGGLQPQHF. DNA for the CDR3: TGTGCCAGCAGTGAAACTACAGGGGGCCTTCAGCCCCAGCATTTT. The variable domain in full, completed from reference TRBV2 and TRBJ1-5, reads EPEVTQTPSHQVTQMGQEVILRCVPISNHLYFYWYRQILGQKVEFLVSFYNNEISEKSEIFDDQFSVERPDGSNFTLKIRSTKLEDSAMYFCASSETTGGLQPQHFGDGTRLSIL.